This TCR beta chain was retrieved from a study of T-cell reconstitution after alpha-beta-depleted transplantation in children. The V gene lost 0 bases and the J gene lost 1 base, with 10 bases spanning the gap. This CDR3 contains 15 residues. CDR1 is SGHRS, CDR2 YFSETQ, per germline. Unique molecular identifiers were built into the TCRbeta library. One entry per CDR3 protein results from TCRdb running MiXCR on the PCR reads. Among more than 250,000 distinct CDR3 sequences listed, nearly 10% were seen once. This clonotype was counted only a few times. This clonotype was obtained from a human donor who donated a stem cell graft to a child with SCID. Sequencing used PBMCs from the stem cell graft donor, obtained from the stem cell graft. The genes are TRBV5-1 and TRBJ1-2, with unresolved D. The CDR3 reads CASSLVPGDNYGYTF. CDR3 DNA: TGCGCCAGCAGCTTGGTGCCAGGAGATAACTATGGCTACACCTTC. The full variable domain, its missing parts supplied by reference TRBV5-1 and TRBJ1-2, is KAGVTQTPRYLIKTRGQQVTLSCSPISGHRSVSWYQQTPGQGLQFLFEYFSETQRNKGNFPGRFSGRQFSNSRSEMNVSTLELGDSALYLCASSLVPGDNYGYTFGSGTRLTVV.